A selection of T cell receptor beta chains follows, all from one sample in a study of shared clonotypes between healthy human individuals. Sequenced by immunoSEQ multiplex PCR; TCRdb stores in-frame clones only, minus some. The sample consists of 2.3 million or so clones, more than 85% of them appearing once. Specimen: naive CD4+ T cells from PBMCs. The receptors stem from a man younger than 35 in good health. Some clones in this sample may be carry-over from other donors' samples. CDR3s include the opening cysteine and the closing phenylalanine or tryptophan. The D gene is left open where the match is weak. Size tells how often a clone was seen (once, few, many) or the class of an expanded clone, and some rows leave it out.

j_call v_call d_call clone_size cdr3_aa cdr3_nt
TRBJ1-4 TRBV6-1 TRBD1 . CASGGTGGETRREKLFF TGTGCCAGCGGTGGGACAGGGGGCGAAACGCGGAGGGAAAAACTGTTTTTT
TRBJ2-1 TRBV28 TRBD2 . CASNIAGEAYNEQFF TGTGCCAGCAATATAGCGGGAGAGGCCTACAATGAGCAGTTCTTC
TRBJ2-7 TRBV28 TRBD2 . CASSLAGDPSDEQYF TGTGCCAGCAGTTTGGCGGGAGATCCCTCTGACGAGCAGTACTTC
TRBJ1-2 TRBV19 . . CASSISGGAHYGYTF TGTGCCAGTAGTATATCCGGGGGGGCCCACTATGGCTACACCTTC
TRBJ2-1 TRBV10-1 TRBD2 . CARPSPERELYEQFF TGCGCCAGACCATCTCCGGAGCGGGAGCTCTATGAGCAGTTCTTC
TRBJ2-2 TRBV14 . . CASSQERGESGELFF TGTGCCAGCAGCCAAGAAAGGGGCGAGAGCGGGGAGCTGTTTTTT
TRBJ2-7 TRBV27 TRBD1 once CASSLKGGISYEQYF TGTGCCAGCAGTTTAAAAGGGGGCATTTCCTACGAGCAGTACTTC
TRBJ1-4 TRBV14 TRBD1 . CASSPLRQGVNEKLFF TGTGCCAGCAGCCCACTCCGACAGGGAGTGAATGAAAAACTGTTTTTT
TRBJ1-5 TRBV7-3 . . CASRCRGAKSNQPQHF TGTGCCAGCAGGTGCCGGGGGGCTAAGAGCAATCAGCCCCAGCATTTT
TRBJ2-7 TRBV28 . . CASTSQGHPMFYEQYF TGTGCCAGCACCTCCCAGGGACACCCGATGTTCTACGAGCAGTACTTC
TRBJ2-5 TRBV4-2 . . CASSHSSAGQETQYF TGTGCCAGCAGCCACAGTTCGGCGGGCCAAGAGACCCAGTACTTC
TRBJ2-7 TRBV4-1 TRBD1 . CASSQDGGDRGLYEQYF TGCGCCAGCAGCCAAGATGGGGGGGACAGGGGGCTATACGAGCAGTACTTC
TRBJ1-2 TRBV15 . . CATSRAGGGGYTF TGTGCCACCAGCAGGGCTGGGGGCGGCGGCTACACCTTC
TRBJ1-3 TRBV4-2 . . CASSRDDRSSGNTIYF TGTGCCAGCAGCCGAGACGACAGGAGCTCTGGAAACACCATATATTTT
TRBJ2-1 TRBV4-2 . . CASSQDRASDHEQFF TGTGCCAGCAGCCAAGATCGGGCTAGCGACCATGAGCAGTTCTTC
TRBJ2-7 TRBV6-6 . . CASSYKTGVDEQYF TGTGCCAGCAGTTACAAGACGGGAGTTGACGAGCAGTACTTC
TRBJ1-3 TRBV5-1 . once CASSSQGPRGGNTIYF TGCGCCAGCAGCTCCCAGGGGCCTCGGGGAGGAAACACCATATATTTT
TRBJ1-3 TRBV9 . . CASSPEGNSGNTIYF TGTGCCAGCAGCCCCGAAGGCAACTCTGGAAACACCATATATTTT
TRBJ1-5 TRBV28 . . CASSFIIGNQPQHF TGTGCCAGCAGTTTCATCATTGGCAATCAGCCCCAGCATTTT
TRBJ2-3 TRBV6-5 . . CASSRRTVGFDTQYF TGTGCCAGCAGTCGGAGGACGGTGGGTTTTGATACGCAGTATTTT
TRBJ1-3 TRBV4-1 . . CASSHPGRTGNTIYF TGCGCCAGCAGCCACCCCGGGCGGACTGGAAACACCATATATTTT
TRBJ2-2 TRBV30 . . CAGGTANTGELFF TGTGCCGGGGGGACAGCGAACACCGGGGAGCTGTTTTTT
TRBJ2-5 TRBV5-1 . . CASSLEGSGEQETQYF TGCGCCAGCAGCTTGGAGGGGTCTGGAGAGCAAGAGACCCAGTACTTC
TRBJ2-3 TRBV27 TRBD2 . CASGTGTSGTDTQYF TGTGCCAGCGGTACCGGGACTAGCGGCACAGATACGCAGTATTTT